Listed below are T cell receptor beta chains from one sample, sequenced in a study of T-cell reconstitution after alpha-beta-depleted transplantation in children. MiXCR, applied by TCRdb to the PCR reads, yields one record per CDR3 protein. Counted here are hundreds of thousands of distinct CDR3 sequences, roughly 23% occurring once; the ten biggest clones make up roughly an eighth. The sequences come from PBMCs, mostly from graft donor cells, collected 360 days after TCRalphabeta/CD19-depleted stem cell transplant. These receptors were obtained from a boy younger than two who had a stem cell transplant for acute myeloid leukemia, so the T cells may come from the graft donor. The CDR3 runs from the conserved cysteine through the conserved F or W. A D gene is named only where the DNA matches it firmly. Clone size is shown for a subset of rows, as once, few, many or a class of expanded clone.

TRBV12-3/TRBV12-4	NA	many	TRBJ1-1	TGTGCCAGCAGTTTTATCGAGGGCTCTGAAGCTTTCTTT	CASSFIEGSEAFF
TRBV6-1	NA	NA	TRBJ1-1	TGTGCCAGCAGTAAACCGCCCGGGCGTGAAGCTTTCTTT	CASSKPPGREAFF
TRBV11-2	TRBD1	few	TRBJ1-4	TGTGCCAGCAGCCGGACAGGGCCTAATGAAAAACTGTTTTTT	CASSRTGPNEKLFF
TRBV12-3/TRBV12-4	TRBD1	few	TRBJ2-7	TGTGCCAGCAGTTTAGAAGGGACAGGGTTCTACGAGCAGTACTTC	CASSLEGTGFYEQYF
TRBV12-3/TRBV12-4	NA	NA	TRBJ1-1	TGTGCCAGCAGTTTGGGACGGGGGACTGGGGCTGAAGCTTTCTTT	CASSLGRGTGAEAFF
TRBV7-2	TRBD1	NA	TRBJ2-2	TGTGCCAGCAAGACAGGGTCGAACACCGGGGAGCTGTTTTTT	CASKTGSNTGELFF
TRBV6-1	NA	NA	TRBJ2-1	TGTGCCAGCAGTGAACCCAGGGAGATGAAGCAGTTCTTC	CASSEPREMKQFF
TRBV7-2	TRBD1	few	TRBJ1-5	TGTGCCAGCAGCTTAGGGGACAGCTACAATCAGCCCCAGCATTTT	CASSLGDSYNQPQHF
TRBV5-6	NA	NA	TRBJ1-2	TGTGCCAGCAGCTTAAGGAGGGGGACTAACTATGGCTACACCTTC	CASSLRRGTNYGYTF
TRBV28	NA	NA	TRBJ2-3	TGTGCCAGCAGTTTTGGGGTCAGGGCCGCAGATACGCAGTATTTT	CASSFGVRAADTQYF
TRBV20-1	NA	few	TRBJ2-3	TGCAGTGCTAGAGGCACTGCAGATACGCAGTATTTT	CSARGTADTQYF
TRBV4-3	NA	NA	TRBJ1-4	TGCGCCAGCAGCCAACTGGGGGCGGACGGTGAAAAACTGTTTTTT	CASSQLGADGEKLFF
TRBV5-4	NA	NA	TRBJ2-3	TGTGCCAGCAGCTTGAAGAGCGCAGATACGCAGTATTTT	CASSLKSADTQYF
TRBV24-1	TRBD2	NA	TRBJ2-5	TGTGCCACCAGTGATTTCTCCGGGGGGGGAGAGACCCAGTACTTC	CATSDFSGGGETQYF
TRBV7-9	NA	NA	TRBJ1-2	TGTGCCAGCAGCTTAGCGCTCGGGGACTATGGCTACACCTTC	CASSLALGDYGYTF